These 19 T cell receptor beta chains were sequenced from one sample in a study of T cells after yellow fever vaccination. TCRdb re-called the 5' RACE reads through MiXCR, storing one row per CDR3 protein. The sample shows hundreds of thousands of distinct CDR3 sequences, roughly 12% of them seen only once. The sequencing here drew on PBMCs, taken on the day of the yellow fever booster vaccination. These TCRs come from a man aged 25 to 40 who received the YFV17D yellow fever vaccine.

With respect to this clonotype: One end of the junction varies from germline; a read error may be responsible. This chain joins TRBV20-1 and TRBJ2-1; unclear D gene. CDR3 length: 12 residues. Germline assignment: CDR1 DFQATT and CDR2 SNEGSKA (reference sequence). This chain's CDR3 is CSARETGLQGSF. CDR3 in DNA: TGCAGTGCTAGAGAGACTGGCCTTCAAGGGTCCTTC.

This clonotype appeared a few times. This chain links TRBV5-1 with TRBJ1-2; D might be TRBD1 (6 bases). The CDR3 has 17 residues. Trimming cost V 4 bases and J 6 bases, with 25 bases left between them. Germline V lookup: CDR1 SGHRS, CDR2 YFSETQ. CDR3 nucleotides: TGCGCCAGCAGCCAAGGGGGGGCAGGGAGGCTTCTCAATGGCTACACCTTC. This sequence encodes CASSQGGAGRLLNGYTF.

This clonotype was detected only a few times. This chain uses TRBV30 with TRBJ2-3, with D perhaps matching TRBD1 (7 bases). The germline V and J ends were trimmed by 4 bases and 6 bases, with 20 bases remaining between them. Germline V CDR1 and CDR2: GTSNPN, SVGIG (reference sequence). The CDR3 length is 15 residues. The CDR3 region has the DNA TGTGCCTGGAAGACCGCGGGACAGTTCTTGGATACGCAGTATTTT. This translates into CAWKTAGQFLDTQYF.

This clonotype occurred a few times. The chain recombines TRBV19 with TRBJ1-1, with TRBD1 matching 8 bases. The CDR3 loop spans 12 amino acids. Germline V lookup: CDR1 LNHDA, CDR2 SQIVND (reference sequence). V shed 6 bases, J shed 7 bases, and the junction held 4 bases outside the gene matches. DNA for the CDR3: TGTGCCAGTAGATTAGACAGGGGTGAAGCTTTCTTT. This gives the protein CASRLDRGEAFF.

The chain employs TRBV20-1 and TRBJ1-1; D might be TRBD1 (5 bases). Germline CDR1 is DFQATT and CDR2 is SNEGSKA (reference sequence). The CDR3 extends over 14 amino acids. Deletions cut 6 bases from V and 1 base from J, with 15 bases between. The CDR3 nucleotides read TGCAGTGCATTAACGGGACGGGAGAACACTGAAGCTTTCTTT. This sequence encodes CSALTGRENTEAFF.

The rearrangement links TRBV19 to TRBJ1-3; D ambiguous. V gave up 4 bases and J gave up 5 bases, with 3 bases separating them. The CDR3 consists of 11 residues. Germline CDR1 reads LNHDA; CDR2 reads SQIVND (reference sequence). CDR3 protein: CASSRRNTIYF. The CDR3 nucleotides are TGTGCCAGTAGTAGAAGAAACACCATATATTTT.

A few counts support this clonotype. The chain has TRBV5-1 and TRBJ1-4; 7 bases are shared with TRBD1. The CDR3 consists of 15 residues. Per germline, CDR1 SGHRS and CDR2 YFSETQ. V lost 3 bases, J lost 5 bases, and 7 bases stayed unmatched. CDR3 sequence (DNA): TGCGCCAGCAGCTGGGTAGGGACAGAGAATGAAAAACTGTTTTTT. It translates to CASSWVGTENEKLFF.

In its sample, this clonotype was seen a few times. The chain couples TRBV6-5 to TRBJ2-7; D remains unclear. This CDR3 has 14 amino acids. V lost 0 bases and J lost 3, with 9 bases in between. The germline gives CDR1 MNHEY, CDR2 SVGAGI. The CDR3 loop reads CASSYSGKFYEQYF. Written as DNA, the CDR3 is TGTGCCAGCAGTTACTCAGGGAAGTTCTACGAGCAGTACTTC.

J is TRBJ2-7 and V is TRBV6-1, with TRBD1 identical over 8 bases. V shed 7 bases, J shed 0 bases, and the junction held 2 bases outside the gene matches. From germline, CDR1 is MNHNS and CDR2 SASEGT. The CDR3 loop spans 13 amino acids. CDR3 DNA sequence: TGTGCCAGCACCGGACAGGGCTCCTACGAGCAGTACTTC. As protein: CASTGQGSYEQYF.

This clonotype occurred a few times. This chain links TRBV6-2 or TRBV6-3 with TRBJ2-1; D unresolved. V lost 5 bases and J 5 bases, leaving 13 bases between the germline ends. This CDR3 spans 14 amino acids. Germline V gene data show CDR1 as MNHEY and CDR2 as SVGEGT. The CDR3: CASSTELTHNEQFF. Written as DNA, the CDR3 is TGTGCCAGCAGTACCGAACTGACCCACAATGAGCAGTTCTTC.

V gene TRBV7-6 combines with J gene TRBJ2-1; 8 bases line up with TRBD1. Germline V gene lookup returns CDR1 SGHVS and CDR2 FNYEAQ. CDR3 length: 15 amino acids. V trimming: 5 bases; J trimming: 3 bases; junction bases outside the gene matches: 6. CDR3 nucleotide sequence: TGTGCCAGCAGCCCCGGGACAGGTAACTACAATGAGCAGTTCTTC. Encoded protein: CASSPGTGNYNEQFF.

There are a few counts of this clonotype. This chain connects TRBV20-1 to TRBJ2-3, with D possibly TRBD2 on 6 matching bases. The CDR3 loop spans 15 amino acids. V was cut by 6 bases and J by 2 bases, with 18 bases left in between. From germline, CDR1 is DFQATT and CDR2 SNEGSKA (reference sequence). CDR3 DNA sequence: TGCAGTGCCCCAAATTCCGGGAGCGACACAGATACGCAGTATTTT. Its translation is CSAPNSGSDTDTQYF.

V is TRBV20-1 and J is TRBJ2-3; D might be TRBD2 (6 bases). The CDR3 runs 14 residues. The germline CDR1 and CDR2 sequences are DFQATT and SNEGSKA (reference sequence). V was clipped by 6 bases and J by 4 bases, with 17 bases between them. CDR3 sequence (DNA): TGCAGTGCAAGCCTTGGCAGGGAGGCAGATACGCAGTATTTT. It codes for CSASLGREADTQYF.

This clonotype was found a few times. This sequence joins TRBV10-3 and TRBJ2-7; D gene uncertain. Germline lookup yields CDR1 ENHRY and CDR2 SYGVKD. The V end lost 1 base, the J end lost 6 bases, and 7 bases lay between the germline ends. The CDR3 totals 12 residues. CDR3 coding DNA: TGTGCCATCAGTGAGTACCCTCGCGAGCAGTACTTC. The encoded protein is CAISEYPREQYF.

This clonotype has just a few counts. The CDR3: CAMTGLAVNEQFF. CDR3 nucleotides: TGTGCGATGACGGGACTAGCGGTCAATGAGCAGTTCTTC. The chain joins TRBV7-9 to TRBJ2-1; TRBD2 matches 11 bases. This CDR3 is 13 amino acids long. The V gene's germline CDR1 is SEHNR and CDR2 FQNEAQ (reference sequence). Looking up the rest from reference TRBV7-9 and TRBJ2-1 gives the full variable domain: DTGVSQNPRHKITKRGQNVTFRCDPISEHNRLYWYRQTLGQGPEFLTYFQNEAQLEKSRLLSDRFSAERPKGSFSTLEIQRTEQGDSAMYLCAMTGLAVNEQFFGPGTRLTVL.

Comment on this clonotype: The junction differs from germline at one of its ends, possibly a read error. The chain recombines TRBV20-1 with TRBJ1-1, with a tentative D call TRBD1 (5 bases). Germline assignment: CDR1 DFQATT and CDR2 SNEGSKA (reference sequence). The CDR3 loop spans 15 amino acids. DNA of the CDR3: TGCTGTGCTAGAGATCTGAAGGGGTTGAACACTGAAGCTTTCTTT. This sequence encodes CCARDLKGLNTEAFF.

This clonotype was recorded at least ten times. The chain uses TRBV7-6 and TRBJ2-7; D unclear. V was clipped by 1 base and J by 3 bases, with 13 bases between them. Germline lookup yields CDR1 SGHVS and CDR2 FNYEAQ. The CDR3 consists of 15 residues. CDR3 protein: CASSLERVPGYEQYF. In DNA form, the CDR3 reads TGTGCCAGCAGCTTAGAAAGGGTGCCAGGCTACGAGCAGTACTTC.

This clonotype showed up just a few times. CDR3 sequence reads: CASSLGFEDTIYF. Written as DNA, the CDR3 is TGTGCCAGCAGCTTGGGTTTCGAGGACACCATATATTTT. The chain carries TRBV11-2 and TRBJ1-3; D unclear. CDR3 size: 13 residues. Trimming stripped 3 bases from V and 8 bases from J, with 11 bases between. Germline CDR1 and CDR2: SGHAT and FQNNGV.

V gene TRBV20-1 combines with J gene TRBJ1-4; D is undetermined. Trimming cost V 7 bases and J 5 bases, with 8 bases left between them. Germline V gene sequence: CDR1 DFQATT, CDR2 SNEGSKA (reference sequence). The CDR3 sequence is 11 residues long. The chain's CDR3 is CSGHVNEKLFF. CDR3 coding DNA: TGCAGTGGTCACGTAAATGAAAAACTGTTTTTT.